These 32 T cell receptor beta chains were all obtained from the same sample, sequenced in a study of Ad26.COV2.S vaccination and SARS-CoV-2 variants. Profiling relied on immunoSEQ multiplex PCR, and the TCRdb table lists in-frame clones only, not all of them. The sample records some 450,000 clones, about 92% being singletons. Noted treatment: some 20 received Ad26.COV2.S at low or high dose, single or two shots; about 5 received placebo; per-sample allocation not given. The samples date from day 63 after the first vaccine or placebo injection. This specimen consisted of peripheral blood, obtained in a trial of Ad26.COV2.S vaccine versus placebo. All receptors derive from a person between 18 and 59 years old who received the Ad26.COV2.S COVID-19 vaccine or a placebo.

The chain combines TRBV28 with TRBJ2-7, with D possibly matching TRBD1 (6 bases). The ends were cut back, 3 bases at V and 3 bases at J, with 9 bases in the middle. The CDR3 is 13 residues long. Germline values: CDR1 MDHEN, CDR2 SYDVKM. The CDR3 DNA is TGTGCCAGCAGTTTTCAGGGGATCTACGAGCAGTACTTC. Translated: CASSFQGIYEQYF.

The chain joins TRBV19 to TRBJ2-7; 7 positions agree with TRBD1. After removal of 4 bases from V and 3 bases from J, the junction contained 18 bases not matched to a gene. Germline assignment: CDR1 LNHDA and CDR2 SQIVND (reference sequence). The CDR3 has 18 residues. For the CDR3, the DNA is TGTGCCAGTAGTAAAGGACTGACTTGGGACAGTAAAGTCTACGAGCAGTACTTC. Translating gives CASSKGLTWDSKVYEQYF.

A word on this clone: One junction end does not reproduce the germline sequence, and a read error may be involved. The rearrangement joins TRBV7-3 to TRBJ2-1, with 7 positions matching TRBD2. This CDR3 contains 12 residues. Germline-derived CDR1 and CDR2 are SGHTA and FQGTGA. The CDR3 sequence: CASSLTGGEQFF. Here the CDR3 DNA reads TGTGCCAGCAGTTTAACGGGGGGTGAGCAGTTCTTC.

CDR3 protein: CSASSGKGTGELFF. CDR3 nucleotides: TGCAGTGCTAGTTCGGGGAAAGGCACCGGGGAGCTGTTTTTT. The rearrangement links TRBV20-1 to TRBJ2-2; a possible D gene is TRBD2 (5 bases). V dropped 3 bases and J dropped 4 bases, with 12 bases sitting between them. This CDR3 comprises 14 residues. Germline lookup yields CDR1 DFQATT and CDR2 SNEGSKA (reference sequence).

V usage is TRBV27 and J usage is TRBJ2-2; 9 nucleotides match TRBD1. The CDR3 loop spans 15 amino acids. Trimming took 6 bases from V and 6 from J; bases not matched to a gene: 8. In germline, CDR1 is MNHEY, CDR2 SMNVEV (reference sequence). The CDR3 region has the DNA TGTGCCAGCAGGGGGACAGGGAGAGGGGCCGGGGAGCTGTTTTTT. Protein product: CASRGTGRGAGELFF.

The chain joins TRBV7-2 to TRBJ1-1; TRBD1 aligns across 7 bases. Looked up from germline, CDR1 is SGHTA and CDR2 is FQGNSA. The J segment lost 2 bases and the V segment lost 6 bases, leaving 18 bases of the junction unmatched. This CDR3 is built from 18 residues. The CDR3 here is CASSHLRSNRDRNTEAFF. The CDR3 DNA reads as TGTGCCAGCAGTCATCTCCGTTCCAACCGGGACAGAAACACTGAAGCTTTCTTT.

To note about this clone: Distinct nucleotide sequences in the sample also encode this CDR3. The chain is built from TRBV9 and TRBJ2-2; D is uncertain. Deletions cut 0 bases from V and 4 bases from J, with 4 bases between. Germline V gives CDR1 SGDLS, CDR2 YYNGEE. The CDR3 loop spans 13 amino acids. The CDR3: CASSVGTTGELFF. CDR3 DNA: TGTGCCAGCAGCGTAGGGACCACCGGGGAGCTGTTTTTT. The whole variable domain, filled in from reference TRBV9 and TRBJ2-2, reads DSGVTQTPKHLITATGQRVTLRCSPRSGDLSVYWYQQSLDQGLQFLIQYYNGEERAKGNILERFSAQQFPDLHSELNLSSLELGDSALYFCASSVGTTGELFFGEGSRLTVL.

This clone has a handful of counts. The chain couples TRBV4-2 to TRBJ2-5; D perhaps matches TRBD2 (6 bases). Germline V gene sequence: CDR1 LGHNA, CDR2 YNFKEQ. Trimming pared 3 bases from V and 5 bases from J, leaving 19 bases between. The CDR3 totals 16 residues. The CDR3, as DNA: TGTGCCAGCAGCCAGATGGATGGGGGAGGTGGGGAGACCCAGTACTTC. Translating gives CASSQMDGGGGETQYF.

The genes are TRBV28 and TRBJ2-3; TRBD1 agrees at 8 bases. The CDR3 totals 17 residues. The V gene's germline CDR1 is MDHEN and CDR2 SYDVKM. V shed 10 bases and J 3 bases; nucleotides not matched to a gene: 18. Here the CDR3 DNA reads TGTGCCACCACCCCGAGGCGGGCTGGACAGGGTACAGATACGCAGTATTTT. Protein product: CATTPRRAGQGTDTQYF.

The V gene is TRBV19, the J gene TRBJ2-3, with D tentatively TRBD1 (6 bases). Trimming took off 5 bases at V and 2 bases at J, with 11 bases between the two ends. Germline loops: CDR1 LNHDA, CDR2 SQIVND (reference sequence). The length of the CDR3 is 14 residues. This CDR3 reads CASSSDRHTDTQYF. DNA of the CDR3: TGTGCCAGTAGTTCGGACAGACACACAGATACGCAGTATTTT. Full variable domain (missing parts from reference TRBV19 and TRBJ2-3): DGGITQSPKYLFRKEGQNVTLSCEQNLNHDAMYWYRQDPGQGLRLIYYSQIVNDFQKGDIAEGYSVSREKKESFPLTVTSAQKNPTAFYLCASSSDRHTDTQYFGPGTRLTVL.

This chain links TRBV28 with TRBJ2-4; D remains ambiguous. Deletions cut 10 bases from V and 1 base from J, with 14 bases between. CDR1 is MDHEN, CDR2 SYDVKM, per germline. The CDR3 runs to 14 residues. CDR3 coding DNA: TGTGCCACCAGACTGTCCTCCGCCAAAAACATTCAGTACTTC. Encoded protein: CATRLSSAKNIQYF.

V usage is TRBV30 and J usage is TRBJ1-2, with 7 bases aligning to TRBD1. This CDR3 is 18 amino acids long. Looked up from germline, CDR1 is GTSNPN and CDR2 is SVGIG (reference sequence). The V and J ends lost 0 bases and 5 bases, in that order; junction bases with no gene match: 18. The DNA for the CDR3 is TGTGCCTGGAGTGTACCCTCCGTAGTCGACAGGGAGGGATATGGCTACACCTTC. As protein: CAWSVPSVVDREGYGYTF. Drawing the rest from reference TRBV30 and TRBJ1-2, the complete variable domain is SQTIHQWPATLVQPVGSPLSLECTVEGTSNPNLYWYRQAAGRGLQLLFYSVGIGQISSEVPQNLSASRPQDRQFILSSKKLLLSDSGFYLCAWSVPSVVDREGYGYTFGSGTRLTVV.

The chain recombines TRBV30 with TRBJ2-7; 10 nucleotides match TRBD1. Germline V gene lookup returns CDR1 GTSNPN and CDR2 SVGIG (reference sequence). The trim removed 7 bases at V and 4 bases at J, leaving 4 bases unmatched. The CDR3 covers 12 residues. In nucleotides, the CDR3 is TGTGCCTTGGGACAGGGGTCGTACGAGCAGTACTTC. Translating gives CALGQGSYEQYF.

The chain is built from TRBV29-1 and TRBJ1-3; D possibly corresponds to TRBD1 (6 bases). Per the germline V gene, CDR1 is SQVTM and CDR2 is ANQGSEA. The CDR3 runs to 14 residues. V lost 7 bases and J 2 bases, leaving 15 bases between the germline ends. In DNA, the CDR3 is TGCAGCGCCCTGACCGGGACAACTGGAAACACCATATATTTT. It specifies CSALTGTTGNTIYF.

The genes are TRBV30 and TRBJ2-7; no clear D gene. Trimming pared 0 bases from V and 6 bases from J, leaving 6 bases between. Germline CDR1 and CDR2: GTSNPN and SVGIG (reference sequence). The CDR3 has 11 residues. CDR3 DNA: TGTGCCTGGAGTGTATCCCCCGAGCAGTACTTC. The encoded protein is CAWSVSPEQYF.

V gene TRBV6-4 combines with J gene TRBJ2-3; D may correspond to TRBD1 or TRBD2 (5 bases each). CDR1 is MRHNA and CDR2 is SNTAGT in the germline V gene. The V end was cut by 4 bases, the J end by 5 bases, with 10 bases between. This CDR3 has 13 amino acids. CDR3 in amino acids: CASSGGARDTQYF. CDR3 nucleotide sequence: TGTGCCAGCAGTGGAGGGGCGAGAGATACGCAGTATTTT.

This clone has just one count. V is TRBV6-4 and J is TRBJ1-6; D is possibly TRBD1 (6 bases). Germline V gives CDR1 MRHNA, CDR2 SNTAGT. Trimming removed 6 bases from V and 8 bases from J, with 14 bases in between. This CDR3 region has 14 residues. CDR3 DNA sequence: TGTGCCAGCAGATCCGACAGGACGGATTCACCCCTCCACTTT. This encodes CASRSDRTDSPLHF.

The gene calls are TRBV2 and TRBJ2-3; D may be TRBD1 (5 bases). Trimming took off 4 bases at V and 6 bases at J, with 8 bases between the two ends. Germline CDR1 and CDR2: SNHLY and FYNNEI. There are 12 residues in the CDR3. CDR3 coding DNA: TGTGCCAGCAGTGCCAGGGCGGATACGCAGTATTTT. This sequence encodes CASSARADTQYF.

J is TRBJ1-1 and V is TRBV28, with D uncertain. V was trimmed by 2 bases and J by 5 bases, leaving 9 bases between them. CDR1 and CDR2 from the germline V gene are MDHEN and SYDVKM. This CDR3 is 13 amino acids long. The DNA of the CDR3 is TGTGCCAGCAGTTTACTTAGAAGGACTGAAGCTTTCTTT. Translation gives CASSLLRRTEAFF.

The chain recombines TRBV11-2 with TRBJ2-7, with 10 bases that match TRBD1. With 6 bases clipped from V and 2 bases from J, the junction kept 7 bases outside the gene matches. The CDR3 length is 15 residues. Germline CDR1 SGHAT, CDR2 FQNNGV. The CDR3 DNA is TGTGCCAGCAGGTACCCGGGACAGGGGACCTACGAGCAGTACTTC. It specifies CASRYPGQGTYEQYF.

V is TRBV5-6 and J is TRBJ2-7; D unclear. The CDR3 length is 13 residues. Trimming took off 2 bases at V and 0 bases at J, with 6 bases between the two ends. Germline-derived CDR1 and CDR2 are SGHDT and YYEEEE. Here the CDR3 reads CASSFSSSYEQYF. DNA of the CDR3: TGTGCCAGCAGCTTTTCTAGCTCCTACGAGCAGTACTTC.

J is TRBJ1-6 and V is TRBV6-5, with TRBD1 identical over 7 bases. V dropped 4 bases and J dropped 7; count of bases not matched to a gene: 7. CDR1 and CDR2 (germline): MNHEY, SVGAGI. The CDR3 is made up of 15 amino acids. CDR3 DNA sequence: TGTGCCAGCAGTTCGATGACAGGGCGGAATTCACCCCTCCACTTT. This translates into CASSSMTGRNSPLHF.

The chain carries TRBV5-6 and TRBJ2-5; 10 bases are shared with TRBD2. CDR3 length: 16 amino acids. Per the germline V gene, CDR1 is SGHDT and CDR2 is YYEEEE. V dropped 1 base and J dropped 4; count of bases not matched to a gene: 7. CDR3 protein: CASSLRSSGSRETQYF. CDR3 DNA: TGTGCCAGCAGCTTGAGGTCTAGCGGGAGTCGAGAGACCCAGTACTTC.

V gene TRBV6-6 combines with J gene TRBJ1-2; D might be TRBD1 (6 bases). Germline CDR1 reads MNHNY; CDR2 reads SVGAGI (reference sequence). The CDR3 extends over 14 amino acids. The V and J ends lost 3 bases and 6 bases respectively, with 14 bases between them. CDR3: CASSYRGERDGYTF. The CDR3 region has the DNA TGTGCCAGCAGTTATAGGGGGGAGCGAGATGGCTACACCTTC.

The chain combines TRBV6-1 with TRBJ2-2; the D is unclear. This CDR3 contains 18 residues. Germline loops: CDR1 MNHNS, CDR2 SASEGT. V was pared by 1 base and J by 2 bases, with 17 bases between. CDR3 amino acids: CASSEVGFGTANTGELFF. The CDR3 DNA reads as TGTGCCAGCAGTGAAGTTGGATTTGGAACAGCCAACACCGGGGAGCTGTTTTTT.

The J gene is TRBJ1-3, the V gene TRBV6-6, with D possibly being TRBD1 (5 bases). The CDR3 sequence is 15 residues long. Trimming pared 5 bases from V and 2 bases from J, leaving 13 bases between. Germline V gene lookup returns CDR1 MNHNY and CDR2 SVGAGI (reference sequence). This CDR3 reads CASSPDRLAGNTIYF. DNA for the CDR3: TGTGCCAGCAGTCCCGACAGACTTGCTGGAAACACCATATATTTT.

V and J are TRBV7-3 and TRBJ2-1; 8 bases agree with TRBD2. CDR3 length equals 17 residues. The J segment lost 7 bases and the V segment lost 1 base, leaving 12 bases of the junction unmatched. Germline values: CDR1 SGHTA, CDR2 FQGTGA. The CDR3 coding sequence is TGTGCCAGCAGCTTAAGACTAGCGCTTCCTCAGGGGAATGAGCAGTTCTTC. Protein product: CASSLRLALPQGNEQFF.

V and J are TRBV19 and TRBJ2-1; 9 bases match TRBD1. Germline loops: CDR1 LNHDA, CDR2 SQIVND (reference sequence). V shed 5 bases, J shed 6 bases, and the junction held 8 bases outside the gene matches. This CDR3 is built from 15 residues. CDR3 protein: CASSLLGQGFNEQFF. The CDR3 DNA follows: TGTGCCAGTAGTCTCCTGGGACAGGGTTTCAATGAGCAGTTCTTC.

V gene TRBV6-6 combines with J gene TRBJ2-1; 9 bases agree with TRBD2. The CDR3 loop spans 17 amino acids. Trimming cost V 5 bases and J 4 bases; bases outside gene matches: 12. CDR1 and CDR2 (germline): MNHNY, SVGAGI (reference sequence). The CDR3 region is CASSRTRTSARYNEQFF. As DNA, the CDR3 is TGTGCCAGCAGTCGCACCCGGACTAGCGCCAGATACAATGAGCAGTTCTTC.

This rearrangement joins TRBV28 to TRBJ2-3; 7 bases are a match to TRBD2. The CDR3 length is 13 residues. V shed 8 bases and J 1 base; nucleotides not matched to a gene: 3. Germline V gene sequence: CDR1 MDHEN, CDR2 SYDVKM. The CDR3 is CASASGGTDTQYF. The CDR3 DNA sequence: TGTGCCAGCGCGAGCGGGGGCACAGATACGCAGTATTTT.

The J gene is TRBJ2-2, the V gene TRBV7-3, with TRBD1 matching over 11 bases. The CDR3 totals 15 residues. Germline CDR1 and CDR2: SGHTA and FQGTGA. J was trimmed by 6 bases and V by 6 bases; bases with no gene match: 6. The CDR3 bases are TGTGCCAGCAGGAGGACAGGGGGCATCTCCGGGGAGCTGTTTTTT. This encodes CASRRTGGISGELFF. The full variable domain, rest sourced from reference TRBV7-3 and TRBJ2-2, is GAGVSQTPSNKVTEKGKYVELRCDPISGHTALYWYRQSLGQGPEFLIYFQGTGAADDSGLPNDRFFAVRPEGSVSTLKIQRTERGDSAVYLCASRRTGGISGELFFGEGSRLTVL.

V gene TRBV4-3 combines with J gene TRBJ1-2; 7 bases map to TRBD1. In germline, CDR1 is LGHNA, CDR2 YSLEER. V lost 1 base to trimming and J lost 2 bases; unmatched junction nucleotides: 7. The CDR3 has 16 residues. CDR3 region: CASSQVLGQANYGYTF. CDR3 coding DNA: TGCGCCAGCAGCCAAGTCTTAGGACAGGCCAACTATGGCTACACCTTC.